This T cell receptor (beta chain) was sequenced for a study of T cell changes during pregnancy in multiple sclerosis. The table came from immunoSEQ multiplex PCR; TCRdb's copy has only in-frame clones and leaves some out. The table has some 110,000 clones, about 89% seen once. This material consisted of peripheral blood, taken before pregnancy. The source of this sequence is a female donor with multiple sclerosis, enrolled in a pregnancy study.

In nucleotides, the CDR3 is TGTGCCAGCAGTGGAAACAGGGGTTCGGGTCGCAATGAGCAGTTCTTC. Its translation: CASSGNRGSGRNEQFF. The gene calls are TRBV6-1 and TRBJ2-1; 7 nucleotides match TRBD1. CDR3 length equals 16 residues. J was trimmed by 6 bases and V by 4 bases; bases with no gene match: 12. Per germline, CDR1 MNHNS and CDR2 SASEGT.